The 3 T cell receptor beta chains listed next were all sequenced from one sample in a study of blood T cell repertoires in COVID-19. Generated by immunoSEQ multiplex PCR, the TCRdb table keeps only in-frame clones and is missing some. The sample records roughly 100,000 clones, about 90% being singletons. What was sequenced was peripheral blood. The origin of the receptors is a human donor in a cohort sampled during active COVID-19.

CDR3 protein: CASRGHLAGEQYF. The CDR3 nucleotides read TGTGCCAGCAGAGGACACCTCGCCGGCGAGCAGTACTTC. The rearrangement links TRBV12-3 or TRBV12-4 to TRBJ2-7, with D perhaps matching TRBD1 (5 bases). The V end was cut by 6 bases, the J end by 6 bases, with 15 bases between. CDR3 length: 13 residues.

Turning to this clone: Other nucleotide sequences in the sample specify the same CDR3. This rearrangement joins TRBV6-5 to TRBJ1-5; weak D call: TRBD1 (6 bases). This CDR3 is built from 14 residues. V lost 6 bases, J lost 5 bases, and 14 bases lay in between. Looked up from germline, CDR1 is MNHEY and CDR2 is SVGAGI. The CDR3 nucleotides read TGTGCCAGCAGCAAACAGGGTCGGGATCAGCCCCAGCATTTT. This gives the protein CASSKQGRDQPQHF.

The genes are TRBV18 and TRBJ2-4; the D is unclear. The CDR3 extends over 16 amino acids. V was trimmed by 2 bases and J by 7 bases, leaving 18 bases between them. The germline CDR1 and CDR2 sequences are KGHSH and LQKENI. CDR3 DNA sequence: TGTGCCAGCTCACCAGTTCTTAAAGACTCTGGGAACATTCAGTACTTC. Protein product: CASSPVLKDSGNIQYF.